These 16 T cell receptor beta chains were sequenced from one sample in a study of blood T cell repertoires in COVID-19. Assay: immunoSEQ multiplex PCR; the TCRdb copy retains only in-frame clones and omits some. The table lists about 250,000 clones, 70% to 85% of them singletons. Sequencing used peripheral blood. Receptor source: a man aged 80 or over with acute or convalescent COVID-19.

The sample holds a few counts of this clone. This chain joins TRBV18 and TRBJ1-2, with D unresolved. This CDR3 contains 14 residues. V lost 2 bases to trimming and J lost 7 bases, with 14 bases between them. Germline V CDR1 and CDR2: KGHSH, LQKENI. For the CDR3, the DNA is TGTGCCAGCTCACCAAGTCCGGGTTCGGCTGGCTACACCTTC. Amino acids: CASSPSPGSAGYTF.

The chain is built from TRBV19 and TRBJ2-7; D might be TRBD1 (6 bases). Germline V CDR1 and CDR2: LNHDA, SQIVND (reference sequence). The CDR3 runs 15 residues. V lost 5 bases to trimming and J lost 2 bases, with 16 bases between them. The CDR3, as DNA: TGTGCCAGTAGTTTTCCGGGACAAGGGCCCTACGAGCAGTACTTC. Amino acids: CASSFPGQGPYEQYF.

The chain combines TRBV7-6 with TRBJ2-4, with D unresolved. The V end was cut by 0 bases, the J end by 0 bases, with 12 bases between. Germline-derived CDR1 and CDR2 are SGHVS and FNYEAQ. The CDR3 sequence is 17 residues long. The CDR3 DNA reads TGTGCCAGCAGCTTAGCCCGACTGAATTCAGCCAAAAACATTCAGTACTTC. Translating it yields CASSLARLNSAKNIQYF.

The chain has TRBV7-8 and TRBJ1-5; D perhaps matches TRBD1 (6 bases). There are 15 residues in the CDR3. The germline V gene encodes CDR1 SGHVS and CDR2 FQNEAQ. V lost 5 bases and J 0 bases, leaving 11 bases between the germline ends. CDR3 residues: CASSTGQYSNQPQHF. The CDR3 bases are TGTGCCAGCAGCACTGGACAGTATAGCAATCAGCCCCAGCATTTT.

V usage is TRBV5-1 and J usage is TRBJ2-1, with D uncertain. V was shortened by 4 bases and J by 6 bases, with 14 bases between the two germline ends. Looked up from germline, CDR1 is SGHRS and CDR2 is YFSETQ. This CDR3 spans 14 amino acids. DNA of the CDR3: TGCGCCAGCAGCCCCTTAGGAGTGACCAATGAGCAGTTCTTC. Translated: CASSPLGVTNEQFF. Supplemented by reference TRBV5-1 and TRBJ2-1, the full variable domain reads KAGVTQTPRYLIKTRGQQVTLSCSPISGHRSVSWYQQTPGQGLQFLFEYFSETQRNKGNFPGRFSGRQFSNSRSEMNVSTLELGDSALYLCASSPLGVTNEQFFGPGTRLTVL.

The chain employs TRBV7-9 and TRBJ1-1, with D perhaps TRBD1 (6 bases). V was shortened by 1 base and J by 4 bases, with 10 bases between the two germline ends. This CDR3 spans 14 amino acids. Germline values: CDR1 SEHNR, CDR2 FQNEAQ (reference sequence). Here the CDR3 reads CASSLVQGGTEAFF. Written as DNA, the CDR3 is TGTGCCAGCAGCTTAGTACAGGGTGGCACTGAAGCTTTCTTT. The variable domain in full, with the rest retrieved from reference TRBV7-9 and TRBJ1-1, is DTGVSQNPRHKITKRGQNVTFRCDPISEHNRLYWYRQTLGQGPEFLTYFQNEAQLEKSRLLSDRFSAERPKGSFSTLEIQRTEQGDSAMYLCASSLVQGGTEAFFGQGTRLTVV.

The chain uses TRBV5-1 and TRBJ1-2, with D possibly being TRBD1 (5 bases). The CDR3 totals 13 residues. CDR1 and CDR2 from the germline V gene are SGHRS and YFSETQ. Trimming cost V 0 bases and J 7 bases, with 10 bases left between them. The CDR3 sequence is CASSLDDSSGYTF. The CDR3 coding sequence is TGCGCCAGCAGCTTGGACGACAGTTCTGGCTACACCTTC.

V usage is TRBV2 and J usage is TRBJ2-3; 16 positions match TRBD2. V gave up 6 bases and J gave up 5 bases; unmatched junction bases: 11. Germline CDR1 and CDR2: SNHLY and FYNNEI. There are 18 residues in the CDR3. CDR3 nucleotides: TGTGCCAGCAGCTCCGGGACTAGCGGGGGGGAAGGTAGAGATACGCAGTATTTT. The encoded protein is CASSSGTSGGEGRDTQYF.

The CDR3 loop is CASSRGRGNEQFF. The CDR3 DNA follows: TGTGCCAGCAGCCGGGGCAGGGGCAATGAGCAGTTCTTC. The genes are TRBV3-1 (or the pseudogene TRBV3-2) and TRBJ2-1, with D possibly TRBD1 on 6 matching bases. CDR3 length: 13 residues. In germline, CDR1 is LGHDT, CDR2 YNNKEL (reference sequence). Trimming pared 4 bases from V and 6 bases from J, leaving 10 bases between.

This clone was counted once. This chain uses TRBV15 with TRBJ2-2; TRBD2 is a possible D gene (5 bases). The CDR3 spans 13 residues. V dropped 7 bases and J dropped 0 bases, with 6 bases sitting between them. Germline lookup yields CDR1 LNHNV and CDR2 YYDKDF (reference sequence). CDR3 in amino acids: CATTGSNTGELFF. The CDR3 region has the DNA TGTGCCACCACGGGGTCGAACACCGGGGAGCTGTTTTTT.

The chain has TRBV19 and TRBJ1-1; D is uncertain. The CDR3 extends over 13 amino acids. Trimming cost V 5 bases and J 11 bases, with 18 bases left between them. Per germline, CDR1 LNHDA and CDR2 SQIVND (reference sequence). The CDR3 spells CASSPRGANLAFF. The CDR3 nucleotides read TGTGCCAGTAGTCCCCGCGGTGCTAACCTGGCTTTCTTT.

The V and J genes are TRBV4-2 and TRBJ1-2, with D maybe TRBD1 (6 bases). V lost 0 bases and J 8 bases, leaving 16 bases between the germline ends. CDR1 LGHNA and CDR2 YNFKEQ come from the germline V gene. The CDR3 loop spans 15 amino acids. CDR3 loop: CASSQDSGRGIGYTF. The CDR3 coding sequence is TGTGCCAGCAGCCAAGATTCGGGCAGGGGAATAGGCTACACCTTC.

The sample holds one count of this clone. V and J are TRBV27 and TRBJ1-1, with 8 positions matching TRBD1. The CDR3 spans 14 residues. Germline loops: CDR1 MNHEY, CDR2 SMNVEV (reference sequence). The V segment lost 4 bases and the J segment 3 bases; nucleotides outside the gene matches: 4. The DNA for the CDR3 is TGTGCCAGCAGTTGGACAGGGAGAGACACTGAAGCTTTCTTT. Amino acid sequence: CASSWTGRDTEAFF.

The genes are TRBV18 and TRBJ2-3, with D possibly being TRBD1 (6 bases). Deletions cut 3 bases from V and 9 bases from J, with 19 bases between. Germline V gene data show CDR1 as KGHSH and CDR2 as LQKENI. This CDR3 has 15 residues. In DNA, the CDR3 is TGTGCCAGCTCACCCCGGGACACTCCGGTGGGGACGCAGTATTTT. Its protein product is CASSPRDTPVGTQYF.

This clone was detected a few times. This chain joins TRBV5-1 and TRBJ1-4; D is undetermined. The V end was cut by 1 base, the J end by 4 bases, with 5 bases between. CDR1 SGHRS and CDR2 YFSETQ come from the germline V gene. The CDR3 totals 13 residues. CDR3 DNA: TGCGCCAGCAGCTTGACAGTTAATGAAAAACTGTTTTTT. Amino acid sequence: CASSLTVNEKLFF.

The chain employs TRBV28 and TRBJ1-4, with 7 bases fitting TRBD1. Trimming at V came to 8 bases and at J to 0 bases, leaving 9 bases not matched to a gene. This CDR3 has 16 amino acids. Germline V gene sequence: CDR1 MDHEN, CDR2 SYDVKM. CDR3 in amino acids: CASGRTGAATNEKLFF. DNA of the CDR3: TGTGCCAGCGGTAGGACAGGTGCTGCAACTAATGAAAAACTGTTTTTT. The full variable domain, with the rest looked up from reference TRBV28 and TRBJ1-4, is DVKVTQSSRYLVKRTGEKVFLECVQDMDHENMFWYRQDPGLGLRLIYFSYDVKMKEKGDIPEGYSVSREKKERFSLILESASTNQTSMYLCASGRTGAATNEKLFFGSGTQLSVL.